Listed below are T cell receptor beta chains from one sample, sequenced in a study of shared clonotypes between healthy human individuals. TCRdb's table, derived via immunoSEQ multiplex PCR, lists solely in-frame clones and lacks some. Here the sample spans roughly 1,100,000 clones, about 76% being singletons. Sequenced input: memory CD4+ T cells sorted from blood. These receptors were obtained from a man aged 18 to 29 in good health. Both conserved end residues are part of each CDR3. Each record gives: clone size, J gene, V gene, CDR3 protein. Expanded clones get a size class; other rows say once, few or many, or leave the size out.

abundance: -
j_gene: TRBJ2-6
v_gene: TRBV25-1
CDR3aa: CASSEFKGTGLGANVLTF

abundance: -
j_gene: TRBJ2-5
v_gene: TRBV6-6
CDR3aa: CASRQTGGQETQYF

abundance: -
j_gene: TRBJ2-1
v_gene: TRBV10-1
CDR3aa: CASSEGGLARDEQFF

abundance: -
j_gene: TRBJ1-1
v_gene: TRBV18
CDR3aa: CASSPAEGDGAFF

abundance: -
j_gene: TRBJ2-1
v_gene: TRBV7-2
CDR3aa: CASSLGPFDEQFF

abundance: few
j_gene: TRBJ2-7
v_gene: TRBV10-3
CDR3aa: CAIGQGSMYEQYF

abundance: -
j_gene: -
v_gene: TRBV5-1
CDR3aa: CASSHQGSYEQYF

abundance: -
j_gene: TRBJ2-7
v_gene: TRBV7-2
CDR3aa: CASSRAGGSYEQYF

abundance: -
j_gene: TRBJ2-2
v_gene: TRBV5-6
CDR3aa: CASSRGQGLTGELFF

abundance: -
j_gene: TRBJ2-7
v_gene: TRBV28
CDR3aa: CASSIRQGGQYF

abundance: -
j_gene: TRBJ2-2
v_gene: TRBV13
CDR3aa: CASSLNSPGELFF

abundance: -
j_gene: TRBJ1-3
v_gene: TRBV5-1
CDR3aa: CASSFTGEGNTIYF

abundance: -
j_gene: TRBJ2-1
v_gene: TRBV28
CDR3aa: CASSPAGGRFNEQFF

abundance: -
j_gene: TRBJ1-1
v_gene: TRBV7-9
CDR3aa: CASSSFGTGNTEAFF

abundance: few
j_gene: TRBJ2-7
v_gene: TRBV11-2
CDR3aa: CASTLPGTVNPYEQYF

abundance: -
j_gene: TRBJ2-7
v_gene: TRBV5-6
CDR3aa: CASSLSLKGAYEQYF

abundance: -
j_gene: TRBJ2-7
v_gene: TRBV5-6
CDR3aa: CASSLVGHKDEQYF

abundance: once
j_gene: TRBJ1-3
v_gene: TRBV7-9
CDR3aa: CASSLVPGEENTIYF

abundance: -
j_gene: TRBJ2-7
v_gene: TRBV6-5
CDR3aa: CASSYSQGTYEQYF

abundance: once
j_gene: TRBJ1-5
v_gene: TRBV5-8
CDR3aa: CASGLSQPQHF

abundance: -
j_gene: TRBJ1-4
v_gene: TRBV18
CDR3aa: CASSLSRGEKLFF

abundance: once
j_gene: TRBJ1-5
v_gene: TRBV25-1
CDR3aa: CASSESKGEGNQPQHF

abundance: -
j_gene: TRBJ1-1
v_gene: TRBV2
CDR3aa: CASSPQGGSTEAFF

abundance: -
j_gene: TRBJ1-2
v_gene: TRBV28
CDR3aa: CASSSVEGSYGYTF

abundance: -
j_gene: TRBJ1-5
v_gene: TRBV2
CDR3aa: CASSLDRKDNQPQHF

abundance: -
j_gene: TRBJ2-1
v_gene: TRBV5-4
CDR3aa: CASSLAGSGVYNEQFF

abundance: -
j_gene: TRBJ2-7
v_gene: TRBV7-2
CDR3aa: CASSLDPGVSYEQYF

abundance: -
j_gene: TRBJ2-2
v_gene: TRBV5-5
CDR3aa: CASSSGQMNTGELFF

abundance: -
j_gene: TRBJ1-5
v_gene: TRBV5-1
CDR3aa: CASSPTGGNQPQHF

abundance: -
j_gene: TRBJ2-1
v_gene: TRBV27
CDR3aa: CASSGLAGLRSFEYNEQFF

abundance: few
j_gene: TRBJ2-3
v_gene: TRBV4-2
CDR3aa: CASSQSGAGGSTDTQYF

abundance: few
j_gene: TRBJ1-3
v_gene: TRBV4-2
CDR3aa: CASSSLSGGRNGDTIYF

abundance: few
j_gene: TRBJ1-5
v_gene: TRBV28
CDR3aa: CASSSPWGEYSNQPQHF

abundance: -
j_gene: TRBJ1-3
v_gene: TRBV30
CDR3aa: CAWSGQLSGNTIYF

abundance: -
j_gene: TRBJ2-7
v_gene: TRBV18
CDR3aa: CASSFGRAYEQYF

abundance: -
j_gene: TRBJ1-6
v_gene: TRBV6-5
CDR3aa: CASSYVGRGYSPLHF

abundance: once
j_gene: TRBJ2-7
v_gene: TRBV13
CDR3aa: CASSLGHTTYEQYF

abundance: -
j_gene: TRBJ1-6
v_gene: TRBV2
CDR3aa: CASISSRPNSPLHF

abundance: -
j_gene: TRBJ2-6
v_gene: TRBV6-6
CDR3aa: CASSRSAGANVLTF

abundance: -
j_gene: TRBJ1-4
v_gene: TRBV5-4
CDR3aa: CASSLGTANDKGRVF

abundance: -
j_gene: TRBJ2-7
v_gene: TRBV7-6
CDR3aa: CASSSQRDRGPTEQYF

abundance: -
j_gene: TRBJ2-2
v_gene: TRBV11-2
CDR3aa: CASSLQNLASGELFF